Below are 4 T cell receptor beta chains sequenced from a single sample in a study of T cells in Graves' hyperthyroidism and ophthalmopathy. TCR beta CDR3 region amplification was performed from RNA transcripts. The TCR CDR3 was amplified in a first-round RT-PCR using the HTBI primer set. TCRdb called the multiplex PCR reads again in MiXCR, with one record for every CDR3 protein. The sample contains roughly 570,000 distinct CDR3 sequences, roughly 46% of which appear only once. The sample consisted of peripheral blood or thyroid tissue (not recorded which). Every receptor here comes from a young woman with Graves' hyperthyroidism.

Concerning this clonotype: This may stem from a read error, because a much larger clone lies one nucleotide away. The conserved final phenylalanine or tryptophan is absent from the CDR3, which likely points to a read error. The CDR3 region is CASSLATSGLGGETQYI. CDR3 DNA sequence: TGCGCCAGCAGCTTGGCCACGAGCGGCCTTGGTGGGGAGACCCAGTACATC. The chain couples TRBV5-1 to TRBJ2-5, with D tentatively TRBD2 (5 bases). CDR1 is SGHRS and CDR2 is YFSETQ in the germline V gene. Trimming removed 0 bases at V and 5 bases at J, with 20 bases between. This CDR3 contains 17 residues.

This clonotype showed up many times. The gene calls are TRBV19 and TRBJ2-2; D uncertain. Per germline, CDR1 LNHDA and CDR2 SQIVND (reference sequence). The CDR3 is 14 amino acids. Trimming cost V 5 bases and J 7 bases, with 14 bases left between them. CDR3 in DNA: TGTGCCAGTAGTGAACAGCTAATCCGCGGGGAGCTGTTTTTT. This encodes CASSEQLIRGELFF.

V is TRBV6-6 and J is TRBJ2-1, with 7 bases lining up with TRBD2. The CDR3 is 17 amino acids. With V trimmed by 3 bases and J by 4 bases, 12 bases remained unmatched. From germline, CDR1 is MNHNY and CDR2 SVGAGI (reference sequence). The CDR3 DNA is TGTGCCAGCAGTTATCTTTTAGGACTAGTGGGGTACAATGAGCAGTTCTTC. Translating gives CASSYLLGLVGYNEQFF.

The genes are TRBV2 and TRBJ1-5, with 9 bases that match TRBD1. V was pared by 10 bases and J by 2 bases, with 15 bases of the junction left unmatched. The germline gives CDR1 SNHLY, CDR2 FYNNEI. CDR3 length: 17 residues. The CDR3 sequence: CATTAEGQGDGNQPQHF. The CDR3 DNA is TGTGCCACCACCGCGGAGGGACAGGGCGATGGCAATCAGCCCCAGCATTTT.